Below are 15 T cell receptor beta chains sequenced from a single sample in a study of CD8+ T cells in alopecia areata. After isolation, RNA underwent reverse transcription to generate cDNA as the sequencing template. Sequencing used immunoSEQ multiplex PCR; TCRdb keeps in-frame clones, though not all of them. Here the sample spans about 100,000 clones, approximately 50% being singletons. The source material was NKG2D-low CD8+ T cells sorted from blood. The origin of the receptors is a human donor with alopecia areata.

This clone occurred a few times. This chain connects TRBV27 to TRBJ2-7; 7 bases align to TRBD1. The CDR3 runs to 13 residues. CDR1 is MNHEY, CDR2 SMNVEV, per germline (reference sequence). The V gene end was trimmed by 2 bases and the J gene end by 3 bases; junction bases not matched to a gene: 1. In DNA, the CDR3 is TGTGCCAGCAGTTTAGCAGGGGGCTACGAGCAGTACTTC. It specifies CASSLAGGYEQYF.

The chain joins TRBV2 to TRBJ2-1; D remains unclear. The CDR3 covers 11 residues. V dropped 7 bases and J dropped 8 bases, with 9 bases sitting between them. Germline V gives CDR1 SNHLY, CDR2 FYNNEI. The CDR3 bases are TGTGCCAGCAAGCGAACGGATGAGCAGTTCTTC. It encodes CASKRTDEQFF.

V and J are TRBV5-1 and TRBJ1-1, with a weak D call TRBD1 (6 bases). CDR3 length: 15 residues. Germline V gives CDR1 SGHRS, CDR2 YFSETQ. The V and J ends lost 1 base and 0 bases respectively, with 10 bases between them. CDR3 region: CASSLRGGLNTEAFF. CDR3 nucleotides: TGCGCCAGCAGCTTGAGGGGGGGACTGAACACTGAAGCTTTCTTT.

The chain links TRBV7-6 to TRBJ2-1; 7 bases line up with TRBD2. The CDR3 length is 14 residues. Germline values: CDR1 SGHVS, CDR2 FNYEAQ. J gave up 6 bases and V 5 bases, and 7 bases lay outside the gene matches. DNA of the CDR3: TGTGCCAGCAGCCCGATGGGGGGGACCAATGAGCAGTTCTTC. Amino acid sequence: CASSPMGGTNEQFF.

The gene calls are TRBV11-1 and TRBJ2-7; 7 bases are a match to TRBD2. V trimming: 1 base; J trimming: 2 bases; junction bases outside the gene matches: 8. Germline CDR1 and CDR2: SGHAT and FQDESV (reference sequence). There are 16 residues in the CDR3. DNA for the CDR3: TGTGCCAGCAGCTTAGTAGGCCTAGCGGAGACCTACGAGCAGTACTTC. This codes for CASSLVGLAETYEQYF.

This clone was found once. CDR3 nucleotides: TGTGCCAGCAGTTTATCAGCGGGAGAGTTCACCCAGTACTTC. As protein: CASSLSAGEFTQYF. The chain links TRBV27 to TRBJ2-5; 8 bases are shared with TRBD2. The CDR3 covers 14 residues. CDR1 is MNHEY, CDR2 SMNVEV, per germline (reference sequence). V shed 0 bases and J 8 bases; nucleotides not matched to a gene: 5.

In DNA form, the CDR3 reads TGTGCCAGCAGTTACTCATCGAGAGCTAATTACAATGAGCAGTTCTTC. This translates into CASSYSSRANYNEQFF. The chain is built from TRBV6-5 and TRBJ2-1; no definite D call. Germline-derived CDR1 and CDR2 are MNHEY and SVGAGI. V shed 0 bases and J shed 4 bases, with 13 bases lying between them. The CDR3 consists of 16 residues.

There are a few counts of this clone. This chain links TRBV29-1 with TRBJ2-5; D is ambiguous. The DNA end lines up better with TRBJ2-7; the J call may be wrong. This CDR3 comprises 13 residues. Germline V lookup: CDR1 SQVTM, CDR2 ANQGSEA. The CDR3 is CSVVAISSYEQYF. Here the CDR3 DNA reads TGCAGCGTTGTGGCTATTAGCTCCTACGAGCAGTACTTC.

This chain connects TRBV28 to TRBJ1-4, with a tentative D call TRBD1 (5 bases). CDR1 MDHEN and CDR2 SYDVKM come from the germline V gene. This CDR3 spans 14 amino acids. The ends were cut back, 5 bases at V and 6 bases at J, with 13 bases in the middle. The CDR3 DNA reads TGTGCCAGCAGTGGAACGGGACTGGATGAAAAACTGTTTTTT. Translated: CASSGTGLDEKLFF.

The V call is TRBV27, the J call TRBJ2-1; 9 bases are a match to TRBD1. The CDR3 contains 11 residues. Germline V gene lookup returns CDR1 MNHEY and CDR2 SMNVEV (reference sequence). V trimming: 6 bases; J trimming: 15 bases; junction bases outside the gene matches: 6. The CDR3 nucleotides are TGTGCCAGCAGCGTGGGACAGGGTATGTTCTTC. As protein: CASSVGQGMFF.

The chain combines TRBV27 with TRBJ2-3, with 10 bases fitting TRBD1. The J segment lost 4 bases and the V segment lost 7 bases, leaving 11 bases of the junction unmatched. The CDR3 spans 16 residues. Germline CDR1 MNHEY, CDR2 SMNVEV (reference sequence). The CDR3 DNA follows: TGTGCCAGCATATCCCCGACAGGGGGCGGGTCAGATACGCAGTATTTT. Translation: CASISPTGGGSDTQYF.

This clone has more than one count but fewer than ten. The chain couples TRBV6-1 to TRBJ2-5, with TRBD2 matching over 11 bases. This CDR3 is built from 15 residues. CDR1 and CDR2 (germline): MNHNS, SASEGT. V was pared by 6 bases and J by 7 bases, with 10 bases of the junction left unmatched. CDR3 in amino acids: CASRETSGALGTQYF. DNA for the CDR3: TGTGCCAGCAGAGAGACTAGCGGGGCCCTTGGGACCCAGTACTTC.

This clone was recorded a few times. V gene TRBV13 combines with J gene TRBJ2-7; 10 bases line up with TRBD1. The germline V gene has CDR1 PRHDT and CDR2 FYEKMQ (reference sequence). There are 15 residues in the CDR3. The V gene end was trimmed by 3 bases and the J gene end by 3 bases; junction bases not matched to a gene: 5. CDR3 in DNA: TGTGCCAGCAGCTTTGGGACAGGGGAAAACTACGAGCAGTACTTC. It codes for CASSFGTGENYEQYF.

This chain uses TRBV27 with TRBJ2-5; D is possibly TRBD1 (6 bases). There are 14 residues in the CDR3. Germline assignment: CDR1 MNHEY and CDR2 SMNVEV (reference sequence). V lost 6 bases to trimming and J lost 5 bases, with 16 bases between them. The CDR3 loop is CASSYTDRPETQYF. Here the CDR3 DNA reads TGTGCCAGCAGCTATACAGACAGGCCGGAGACCCAGTACTTC.

The chain links TRBV9 to TRBJ2-1; 10 bases are a match to TRBD2. The trim removed 3 bases at V and 10 bases at J, leaving 10 bases unmatched. Per germline, CDR1 SGDLS and CDR2 YYNGEE. The CDR3 extends over 15 amino acids. CDR3 loop: CASSEAGGEGQEQFF. The DNA of the CDR3 is TGTGCCAGCAGCGAAGCGGGAGGGGAAGGCCAGGAGCAGTTCTTC.